Following are 29 T cell receptor beta chains from one sample sequenced in a study of blood T cell repertoires in COVID-19. Assay used: immunoSEQ multiplex PCR; TCRdb lists only in-frame clones, some missing. This sample carries about 150,000 clones, about 90% of them seen once, and the ten largest clones take 0.5% to 0.6%. Sequencing used peripheral blood. All receptors derive from a man aged 45-60 years with acute or convalescent COVID-19.

This sequence joins TRBV6-5 and TRBJ1-2; possible D gene TRBD1, 6 bases. CDR1 is MNHEY, CDR2 SVGAGI, per germline. V lost 5 bases, J lost 4 bases, and 17 bases lay in between. The CDR3 runs to 15 residues. The CDR3 spells CASSPRQVGAYGYTF. The DNA of the CDR3 is TGTGCCAGCAGTCCGAGACAGGTGGGGGCCTATGGCTACACCTTC.

The chain has TRBV30 and TRBJ1-5, with D perhaps matching TRBD1 (6 bases). The germline CDR1 and CDR2 sequences are GTSNPN and SVGIG (reference sequence). The CDR3 runs to 13 residues. The germline V and J ends were trimmed by 0 bases and 5 bases, with 8 bases remaining between them. The DNA of the CDR3 is TGTGCCTGGAGTGTGACAGGTGATCAGCCCCAGCATTTT. Translating it yields CAWSVTGDQPQHF.

The chain employs TRBV11-2 and TRBJ2-5, with a possible D match to TRBD1 (5 bases). This CDR3 is built from 13 residues. With 1 base removed from V and 5 bases from J, the gap between germline ends came to 8 bases. In germline, CDR1 is SGHAT, CDR2 FQNNGV. The chain's CDR3 is CASSLGQGETQYF. The CDR3, as DNA: TGTGCCAGCAGCTTAGGCCAGGGTGAGACCCAGTACTTC.

DNA of the CDR3: TGTGCCAGCAGTCCCAGGGGGACAGGGAACTATGGCTACACCTTC. Translation gives CASSPRGTGNYGYTF. The chain is built from TRBV28 and TRBJ1-2; TRBD1 matches 9 bases. Germline-derived CDR1 and CDR2 are MDHEN and SYDVKM. The trim removed 5 bases at V and 2 bases at J, leaving 6 bases unmatched. CDR3 length: 15 amino acids.

A few counts support this clone. The genes are TRBV18 and TRBJ1-2; D possibly corresponds to TRBD1 (6 bases). Trimming cost V 3 bases and J 0 bases, with 17 bases left between them. In germline, CDR1 is KGHSH, CDR2 LQKENI. This CDR3 has 17 residues. CDR3 coding DNA: TGTGCCAGCTCACCCGGACAGACCTCCATAGCTAACTATGGCTACACCTTC. It yields the protein CASSPGQTSIANYGYTF. The complete variable domain, with remaining parts taken from reference TRBV18 and TRBJ1-2, reads NAGVMQNPRHLVRRRGQEARLRCSPMKGHSHVYWYRQLPEEGLKFMVYLQKENIIDESGMPKERFSAEFPKEGPSILRIQQVVRGDSAAYFCASSPGQTSIANYGYTFGSGTRLTVV.

The chain uses TRBV7-9 and TRBJ2-1; D not certain. Trimming pared 7 bases from V and 7 bases from J, leaving 29 bases between. CDR1 is SEHNR, CDR2 FQNEAQ, per germline (reference sequence). This CDR3 has 18 amino acids. The CDR3 region is CASTLVDLRITKPNEQFF. DNA of the CDR3: TGTGCCAGCACCCTAGTCGATCTCCGAATTACAAAGCCAAATGAGCAGTTCTTC. The variable domain in full, with the rest retrieved from reference TRBV7-9 and TRBJ2-1, is DTGVSQNPRHKITKRGQNVTFRCDPISEHNRLYWYRQTLGQGPEFLTYFQNEAQLEKSRLLSDRFSAERPKGSFSTLEIQRTEQGDSAMYLCASTLVDLRITKPNEQFFGPGTRLTVL.

This chain joins TRBV6-5 and TRBJ1-4; no definite D call. The CDR3 has 15 amino acids. V lost 0 bases and J 5 bases, leaving 10 bases between the germline ends. Germline lookup yields CDR1 MNHEY and CDR2 SVGAGI. CDR3 bases: TGTGCCAGCAGTTACTCTGGCCAGCGAAATGAAAAACTGTTTTTT. The encoded protein is CASSYSGQRNEKLFF.

V gene TRBV5-4 combines with J gene TRBJ2-3, with 10 bases that match TRBD1. CDR1 SGHNT and CDR2 YYREEE come from the germline V gene (reference sequence). Trimming took 3 bases from V and 1 from J; bases not matched to a gene: 8. This CDR3 comprises 17 residues. CDR3 residues: CASSSKLTGGGTDTQYF. The CDR3 DNA reads TGTGCCAGCAGCTCCAAACTGACAGGGGGCGGCACAGATACGCAGTATTTT.

The chain has TRBV25-1 and TRBJ1-1, with 8 bases lining up with TRBD1. Losses at the gene ends were 6 bases for V and 7 bases for J; bases not matched to a gene: 4. The CDR3 has 12 residues. CDR1 MGHDK and CDR2 SYGVNS come from the germline V gene. CDR3: CASSGTGREAFF. DNA for the CDR3: TGTGCCAGCAGCGGGACAGGCCGTGAAGCTTTCTTT.

V gene TRBV4-1 combines with J gene TRBJ1-5; D not resolved. Trimming left V 5 bases short and J 0 bases short, with 14 bases between. Germline V gene lookup returns CDR1 MGHRA and CDR2 YSYEKL. The CDR3 has 16 amino acids. The CDR3 DNA sequence: TGCGCCAGCAGCAAGGTGGCGGTAAATAGCAATCAGCCCCAGCATTTT. Its protein is CASSKVAVNSNQPQHF.

The rearrangement joins TRBV5-1 to TRBJ2-1, with TRBD1 matching over 9 bases. The CDR3 totals 15 residues. Looked up from germline, CDR1 is SGHRS and CDR2 is YFSETQ. V shed 0 bases and J 8 bases; nucleotides not matched to a gene: 6. CDR3 nucleotide sequence: TGCGCCAGCAGCTTGGGGGGGACAGGGATCTATGAGCAGTTCTTC. This sequence encodes CASSLGGTGIYEQFF.

This sequence joins TRBV19 and TRBJ2-3, with TRBD2 matching over 7 bases. V lost 6 bases to trimming and J lost 6 bases; unmatched junction nucleotides: 6. From germline, CDR1 is LNHDA and CDR2 SQIVND (reference sequence). The CDR3 extends over 13 amino acids. This chain's CDR3 is CASRSGGRDTQYF. The CDR3 DNA follows: TGTGCCAGTAGGTCGGGGGGAAGGGATACGCAGTATTTT.

The table lists this clone with a count of one. This rearrangement joins TRBV7-8 to TRBJ2-3, with 13 bases fitting TRBD2. The ends lost 0 bases at V and 0 bases at J; junction bases unmatched: 3. Looked up from germline, CDR1 is SGHVS and CDR2 is FQNEAQ. The CDR3 is 18 residues long. For the CDR3, the DNA is TGTGCCAGCAGCTTAGCGGGGACTAGCGGGGCTAGCACAGATACGCAGTATTTT. This gives the protein CASSLAGTSGASTDTQYF.

V gene TRBV19 combines with J gene TRBJ1-1, with a weak D call TRBD1 (5 bases). The germline CDR1 and CDR2 sequences are LNHDA and SQIVND (reference sequence). The CDR3 is made up of 16 amino acids. Trimming stripped 7 bases from V and 3 bases from J, with 21 bases between. As DNA, the CDR3 is TGTGCCAGTAAGCGGTCGGCAGGGAGGTGGGACACTGAAGCTTTCTTT. Translated, it gives CASKRSAGRWDTEAFF.

The chain links TRBV4-1 to TRBJ2-5; 12 bases line up with TRBD2. J lost 5 bases, V lost 4 bases, and 5 bases had no gene match. CDR1 and CDR2 (germline): MGHRA, YSYEKL. The CDR3 is 15 residues long. The CDR3 spells CASSRLAGARETQYF. CDR3 in DNA: TGCGCCAGCAGCCGACTAGCGGGAGCTAGGGAGACCCAGTACTTC.

The chain joins TRBV28 to TRBJ2-1; possibly TRBD2 for D (6 bases). V was pared by 3 bases and J by 11 bases, with 17 bases between. The CDR3 sequence is 14 residues long. CDR1 and CDR2 from the germline V gene are MDHEN and SYDVKM. The CDR3 DNA is TGTGCCAGCAGTTTCTACCGGGAGCACAGGCAGCAGTTCTTC. Translation: CASSFYREHRQQFF.

This sequence joins TRBV12-3 or TRBV12-4 and TRBJ2-6; no reliable D call. The CDR3 spans 12 residues. V dropped 7 bases and J dropped 3 bases, with 4 bases sitting between them. CDR3 in DNA: TGTGCCAGCAAGCGTGGGGCCAACGTCCTGACTTTC. Its protein is CASKRGANVLTF.

CDR3 in amino acids: CASSLRQNTGELFF. The DNA of the CDR3 is TGTGCCAGCAGTCTAAGACAGAACACCGGGGAGCTGTTTTTT. The genes are TRBV6-2 or TRBV6-3 and TRBJ2-2; D remains ambiguous. This CDR3 is built from 14 residues. The V end lost 5 bases, the J end lost 1 base, and 8 bases lay between the germline ends. CDR1 and CDR2 (germline): MNHEY, SVGEGT.

This chain uses TRBV6-5 with TRBJ1-2, with TRBD1 matching over 10 bases. CDR3 size: 15 residues. Germline assignment: CDR1 MNHEY and CDR2 SVGAGI. With 5 bases clipped from V and 4 bases from J, the junction kept 7 bases outside the gene matches. CDR3 in amino acids: CASSPGQGGFYGYTF. The DNA for the CDR3 is TGTGCCAGCAGTCCCGGACAGGGGGGGTTCTATGGCTACACCTTC.

The CDR3 DNA reads as TGCGCCAGCAGCTTTCAGGGGCCGGACTCACCCCTCCACTTT. Protein product: CASSFQGPDSPLHF. This sequence joins TRBV5-1 and TRBJ1-6, with D perhaps TRBD1 (6 bases). Germline CDR1 SGHRS, CDR2 YFSETQ. CDR3 length: 14 residues. The ends were cut back, 2 bases at V and 10 bases at J, with 13 bases in the middle.

The V and J genes are TRBV7-9 and TRBJ1-1; tentatively, D is TRBD1 (6 bases). CDR1 is SEHNR, CDR2 FQNEAQ, per germline (reference sequence). Trimming took off 1 base at V and 7 bases at J, with 19 bases between the two ends. CDR3 size: 16 residues. The CDR3 here is CASSLEHIPGADEAFF. CDR3 bases: TGTGCCAGCAGCTTAGAGCATATTCCAGGGGCAGATGAAGCTTTCTTT. The whole variable domain, remainder taken from reference TRBV7-9 and TRBJ1-1, is DTGVSQNPRHKITKRGQNVTFRCDPISEHNRLYWYRQTLGQGPEFLTYFQNEAQLEKSRLLSDRFSAERPKGSFSTLEIQRTEQGDSAMYLCASSLEHIPGADEAFFGQGTRLTVV.

This rearrangement joins TRBV9 to TRBJ1-1, with D possibly being TRBD1 (6 bases). Germline CDR1 is SGDLS and CDR2 is YYNGEE. V was pared by 2 bases and J by 4 bases, with 9 bases between. The CDR3 runs 13 residues. CDR3 nucleotides: TGTGCCAGCAGCGTGTGGGGGCCCACTGAAGCTTTCTTT. Translating gives CASSVWGPTEAFF. Together with reference TRBV9 and TRBJ1-1, the CDR3 gives the full variable domain: DSGVTQTPKHLITATGQRVTLRCSPRSGDLSVYWYQQSLDQGLQFLIQYYNGEERAKGNILERFSAQQFPDLHSELNLSSLELGDSALYFCASSVWGPTEAFFGQGTRLTVV.

The chain joins TRBV15 to TRBJ2-2; no clear D gene. V dropped 0 bases and J dropped 1 base, with 3 bases sitting between them. Looked up from germline, CDR1 is LNHNV and CDR2 is YYDKDF (reference sequence). The CDR3 consists of 14 residues. The CDR3 sequence: CATSRDQNTGELFF. In DNA, the CDR3 is TGTGCCACCAGCAGAGACCAGAACACCGGGGAGCTGTTTTTT.

This chain links TRBV29-1 with TRBJ2-1; 9 bases agree with TRBD1. Per the germline V gene, CDR1 is SQVTM and CDR2 is ANQGSEA. The CDR3 is 12 amino acids. The ends lost 6 bases at V and 8 bases at J; junction bases unmatched: 5. The CDR3 region is CSVEDRGDEQFF. In DNA, the CDR3 is TGCAGCGTAGAGGACAGGGGAGATGAGCAGTTCTTC.

This clone is a singleton in its sample. V and J are TRBV4-1 and TRBJ1-5; D gene ambiguous. V gave up 1 base and J gave up 2 bases, with 9 bases separating them. This CDR3 comprises 15 residues. The germline gives CDR1 MGHRA, CDR2 YSYEKL. For the CDR3, the DNA is TGCGCCAGCAGCCAAGTGGAGGTCGGCAATCAGCCCCAGCATTTT. It is translated as CASSQVEVGNQPQHF.

This sequence joins TRBV4-1 and TRBJ1-5; D gene uncertain. Trimming shortened V by 5 bases and J by 3 bases, and 11 bases separated the two germline ends. The CDR3 covers 14 residues. CDR1 and CDR2 (germline): MGHRA, YSYEKL. The CDR3 reads CASSLLISNQPQHF. The CDR3 region has the DNA TGCGCCAGCAGCTTGTTAATCTCCAATCAGCCCCAGCATTTT.

This clone occurred once. This chain uses TRBV27 with TRBJ1-4; possibly TRBD1 for D (6 bases). Looked up from germline, CDR1 is MNHEY and CDR2 is SMNVEV (reference sequence). The CDR3 loop spans 17 amino acids. Between the trimmed V and J ends, which lost 5 bases and 3 bases, there was a span of 19 bases. Here the CDR3 DNA reads TGTGCCAGCAGTACCTACAGGGTAGGATCCTCTAATGAAAAACTGTTTTTT. Protein: CASSTYRVGSSNEKLFF.

J is TRBJ1-1 and V is TRBV11-1, with D perhaps matching TRBD1 (6 bases). V lost 5 bases and J lost 5, with 12 bases in between. From germline, CDR1 is SGHAT and CDR2 FQDESV (reference sequence). The CDR3 consists of 13 residues. CDR3 protein: CASSQRGNTEAFF. CDR3 bases: TGTGCCAGCAGCCAGAGGGGGAATACTGAAGCTTTCTTT.

This chain links TRBV7-9 with TRBJ1-4; D is unresolved. V was trimmed by 5 bases and J by 3 bases, leaving 13 bases between them. CDR1 SEHNR and CDR2 FQNEAQ come from the germline V gene (reference sequence). The length of the CDR3 is 15 residues. CDR3 sequence reads: CASSKDVVANEKLFF. CDR3 sequence (DNA): TGTGCCAGCAGCAAAGACGTAGTTGCTAATGAAAAACTGTTTTTT.